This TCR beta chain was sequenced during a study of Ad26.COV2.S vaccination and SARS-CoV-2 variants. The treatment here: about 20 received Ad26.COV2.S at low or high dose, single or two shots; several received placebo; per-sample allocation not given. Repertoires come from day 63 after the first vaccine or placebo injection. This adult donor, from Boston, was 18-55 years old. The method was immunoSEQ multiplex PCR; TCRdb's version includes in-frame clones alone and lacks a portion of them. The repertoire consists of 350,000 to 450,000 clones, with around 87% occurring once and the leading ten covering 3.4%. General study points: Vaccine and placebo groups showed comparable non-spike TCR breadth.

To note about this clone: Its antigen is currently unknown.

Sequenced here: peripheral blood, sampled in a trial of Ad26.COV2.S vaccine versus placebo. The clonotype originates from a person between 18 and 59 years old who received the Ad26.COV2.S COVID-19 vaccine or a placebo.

The CDR3 protein is CASSLQGGGELFF. The CDR3 DNA reads as TGTGCCAGCAGCTTGCAGGGAGGCGGGGAGCTGTTTTTT. V gene TRBV5-8 combines with J gene TRBJ2-2; possible D gene TRBD2, 6 bases. Trimming took off 1 base at V and 7 bases at J, with 8 bases between the two ends. The CDR3 length is 13 residues. Germline V gene data show CDR1 as SGHTS and CDR2 as YDEGEE. Full variable domain (missing parts from reference TRBV5-8 and TRBJ2-2): EAGVTQSPTHLIKTRGQQATLRCSPISGHTSVYWYQQALGLGLQFLLWYDEGEERNRGNFPPRFSGRQFPNYSSELNVNALELEDSALYLCASSLQGGGELFFGEGSRLTVL.